The T cell receptor (beta chain) described here comes from a study of cytomegalovirus exposure and HLA in healthy donors. General study findings and limits: Productive rates of about 87% or about 30% were seen for most TCR beta V segments in an earlier analysis.

The PCR contained 60 Vbeta and 13 Jbeta primers. Profiled with immunoSEQ multiplex PCR; TCRdb holds only in-frame clones, not every one. This table holds 80,000 to 130,000 clones, approximately 77% found once. Of note for this clone: Its antigen remains unknown.

The sequenced sample consisted of PBMCs. The TCR comes from a male donor in good health and CMV-seropositive.

This CDR3 reads CASTTPGLSSGNTIYF. DNA for the CDR3: TGTGCCAGTACTACGCCGGGACTTTCCTCTGGAAACACCATATATTTT. The J gene is TRBJ1-3, the V gene TRBV19; D may be TRBD1 (5 bases). The CDR3 extends over 16 amino acids. Trimming left V 7 bases short and J 0 bases short, with 16 bases between. Germline values: CDR1 LNHDA, CDR2 SQIVND (reference sequence).